This TCR beta chain was recovered during a study of blood T cell repertoires in COVID-19. The overall study: The United States, Italy and Spain supplied acute and convalescent COVID-19 samples. Sample material is recorded as cDNA or gDNA derived from T cells, B-cell-depleted T cells, or PBMCs.

Using immunoSEQ multiplex PCR, the repertoire was profiled, and TCRdb retains in-frame clones only, with some absent. The data contain about 430,000 clones, approximately 90% of them singletons. Trimming stripped 4 bases from V and 0 bases from J, with 10 bases between. This CDR3 has 15 amino acids. The germline V gene has CDR1 MGHRA and CDR2 YSYEKL. This clonotype was obtained from a man aged 18 to 30 with COVID-19, enrolled during active disease. J is TRBJ1-5 and V is TRBV4-1; D perhaps matches TRBD1 (6 bases). Sequences were obtained from peripheral blood. CDR3 amino acids: CASSPRDTSNQPQHF. The CDR3 DNA reads as TGCGCCAGCAGCCCCCGGGACACTAGCAATCAGCCCCAGCATTTT.